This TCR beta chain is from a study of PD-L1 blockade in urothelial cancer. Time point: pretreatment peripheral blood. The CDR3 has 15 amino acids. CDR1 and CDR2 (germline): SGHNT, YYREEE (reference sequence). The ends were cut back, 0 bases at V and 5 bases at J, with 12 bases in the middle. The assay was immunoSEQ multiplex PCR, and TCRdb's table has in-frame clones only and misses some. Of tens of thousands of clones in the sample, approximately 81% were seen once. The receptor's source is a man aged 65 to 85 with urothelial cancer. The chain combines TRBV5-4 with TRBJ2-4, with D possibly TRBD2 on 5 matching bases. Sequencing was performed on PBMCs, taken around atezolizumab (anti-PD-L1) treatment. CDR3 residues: CASSLEGSDQNIQYF. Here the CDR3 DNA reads TGTGCCAGCAGCTTGGAAGGGAGTGATCAAAACATTCAGTACTTC.